The T cell receptor beta chain under discussion was sequenced for a study of cytomegalovirus exposure and HLA in healthy donors. The PCR was carried out with 60 Vbeta primers and 13 Jbeta primers. The table came from immunoSEQ multiplex PCR; TCRdb's copy has only in-frame clones and leaves some out. The table records around 130,000 clones, 80% of them present only once. The specimen sequenced was PBMCs. The receptor comes from a man in his forties in good health and CMV-seronegative.

CDR3: CASSIGYQETQYF. The CDR3 DNA sequence: TGTGCCAGTAGTATCGGGTACCAAGAGACCCAGTACTTC. The J gene is TRBJ2-5, the V gene TRBV19; no clear D. Germline-derived CDR1 and CDR2 are LNHDA and SQIVND (reference sequence). The CDR3 is 13 amino acids. Trimming stripped 3 bases from V and 0 bases from J, with 5 bases between.